Listed here are 23 T cell receptor beta chains from one sample, sequenced in a study (TCRdb year 2016). Libraries were constructed by RT-PCR. Sequencing was carried out with an Illumina MiSeq. TCRdb reran the public reads through fastp at Q25 and MiXCR, keeping productive beta chains. Rows are combined by CDR3 protein, so each entry shows the most common genes and DNA. This sample is represented by about 680,000 distinct CDR3 sequences; about 14% of them were singletons. Clones ranked in the top ten supply about 3.9% of the sample. The sequencing sample was made of memory CD4+ T cells from blood. The origin of the receptors is a female donor in good health, serving as a healthy control.

This clonotype has a count of ten or more. The chain couples TRBV27 to TRBJ2-5; D call uncertain. Germline loops: CDR1 MNHEY, CDR2 SMNVEV (reference sequence). V was clipped by 6 bases and J by 7 bases, with 18 bases between them. The CDR3 is 14 residues long. CDR3 protein: CASSVRRNLGTQYF. The CDR3 DNA is TGTGCCAGCAGCGTCCGACGGAACCTAGGGACCCAGTACTTC.

This clonotype appeared a few times. J is TRBJ1-1 and V is TRBV11-2; 9 nucleotides align to TRBD1. With V trimmed by 4 bases and J by 4 bases, 13 bases remained unmatched. The germline V gene has CDR1 SGHAT and CDR2 FQNNGV. The CDR3 spans 17 residues. The CDR3 sequence: CASSSRTGGAFSTEAFF. CDR3 coding DNA: TGTGCCAGCAGCTCACGCACAGGGGGCGCGTTCTCCACTGAAGCTTTCTTT.

The chain employs TRBV11-3 and TRBJ2-1; no clear D. From germline, CDR1 is SGHNT and CDR2 YENEEA. V shed 5 bases and J shed 8 bases, with 16 bases lying between them. The CDR3 has 14 residues. The CDR3 loop reads CASSQSLPTDEQFF. The DNA for the CDR3 is TGTGCCAGCAGCCAAAGTTTACCCACGGATGAGCAGTTCTTC.

This clonotype was observed many times. The chain recombines TRBV4-2 with TRBJ2-1, with D maybe TRBD2 (6 bases). The CDR3 is 17 amino acids. Germline V gene sequence: CDR1 LGHNA, CDR2 YNFKEQ. Trimming took 0 bases from V and 0 from J, leaving 12 bases between them. DNA for the CDR3: TGTGCCAGCAGCCAAGACCAATTAGCGGTCTCCTACAATGAGCAGTTCTTC. Encoded protein: CASSQDQLAVSYNEQFF.

This chain connects TRBV20-1 to TRBJ2-2, with D unresolved. From germline, CDR1 is DFQATT and CDR2 SNEGSKA (reference sequence). The CDR3 runs 14 residues. Trimming took off 4 bases at V and 1 base at J, with 10 bases between the two ends. The DNA for the CDR3 is TGCAGTGCTACCCTGTTGGGGAACACCGGGGAGCTGTTTTTT. Protein: CSATLLGNTGELFF.

V usage is TRBV7-8 and J usage is TRBJ2-7; D may be TRBD2 (5 bases). The germline gives CDR1 SGHVS, CDR2 FQNEAQ. The ends were cut back, 1 base at V and 1 base at J, with 11 bases in the middle. This CDR3 contains 15 residues. In nucleotides, the CDR3 is TGTGCCAGCAGCTTAGGGGTAGCGCGGTCCTACGAGCAGTACTTC. It specifies CASSLGVARSYEQYF.

V gene TRBV2 combines with J gene TRBJ2-2; 8 bases agree with TRBD1. Per the germline V gene, CDR1 is SNHLY and CDR2 is FYNNEI. The V segment lost 3 bases and the J segment 7 bases; nucleotides outside the gene matches: 4. This CDR3 region has 14 residues. The DNA for the CDR3 is TGTGCCAGCAGTGATCAGGGGGCGATCGGGGAGCTGTTTTTT. It yields the protein CASSDQGAIGELFF.

The chain is built from TRBV29-1 and TRBJ1-2, with D perhaps TRBD1 (5 bases). This CDR3 comprises 12 residues. The V gene's germline CDR1 is SQVTM and CDR2 ANQGSEA. V was shortened by 7 bases and J by 10 bases, with 19 bases between the two germline ends. The CDR3 sequence: CSALGHRSDYTF. The CDR3 DNA sequence: TGCAGCGCTCTGGGGCACAGATCGGACTACACCTTC.

V is TRBV7-9 and J is TRBJ1-1, with TRBD1 matching 8 bases. Losses at the gene ends were 5 bases for V and 1 base for J; bases not matched to a gene: 6. CDR1 is SEHNR, CDR2 FQNEAQ, per germline (reference sequence). CDR3 size: 15 residues. For the CDR3, the DNA is TGTGCCAGCAGCCGACAGGGGACGGGGAACACTGAAGCTTTCTTT. As protein: CASSRQGTGNTEAFF. Looking up the rest from reference TRBV7-9 and TRBJ1-1 gives the full variable domain: DTGVSQNPRHKITKRGQNVTFRCDPISEHNRLYWYRQTLGQGPEFLTYFQNEAQLEKSRLLSDRFSAERPKGSFSTLEIQRTEQGDSAMYLCASSRQGTGNTEAFFGQGTRLTVV.

The table lists this clonotype with many counts. The gene calls are TRBV6-5 and TRBJ1-3; D is ambiguous. Germline lookup yields CDR1 MNHEY and CDR2 SVGAGI. The CDR3 contains 13 residues. V lost 4 bases and J 0 bases, leaving 4 bases between the germline ends. CDR3 amino acids: CASSLISGNTIYF. The CDR3 bases are TGTGCCAGCAGTTTGATCTCTGGAAACACCATATATTTT.

This clonotype has at least ten counts. The rearrangement joins TRBV4-1 to TRBJ1-5; 7 nucleotides align to TRBD1. CDR1 is MGHRA, CDR2 YSYEKL, per germline. V was clipped by 4 bases and J by 3 bases; unmatched bases: 6. This CDR3 is 15 amino acids long. Here the CDR3 reads CASSRQQGNNQPQHF. The CDR3 bases are TGCGCCAGCAGCCGACAACAGGGGAACAATCAGCCCCAGCATTTT.

This clonotype was seen only a few times. The V call is TRBV6-2 or TRBV6-3, the J call TRBJ2-1; 11 bases are shared with TRBD1. Germline CDR1 and CDR2: MNHEY and SVGEGT. V lost 6 bases to trimming and J lost 8 bases; unmatched junction nucleotides: 12. This CDR3 has 16 residues. The DNA for the CDR3 is TGTGCCAGCAGGGAATCTGGACAGGGGGCAATCTATGAGCAGTTCTTC. Protein sequence: CASRESGQGAIYEQFF.

This clonotype has a count of ten or more. CDR3: CSVADREDSPLHF. The CDR3, as DNA: TGCAGCGTTGCCGACAGGGAGGATTCACCCCTCCACTTT. The chain combines TRBV29-1 with TRBJ1-6; TRBD1 agrees at 7 bases. Per the germline V gene, CDR1 is SQVTM and CDR2 is ANQGSEA. With V trimmed by 4 bases and J by 8 bases, 5 bases remained unmatched. The CDR3 is made up of 13 amino acids.

This clonotype was detected a few times. The chain couples TRBV5-1 to TRBJ1-1; TRBD1 might be the D (6 bases). The germline V gene encodes CDR1 SGHRS and CDR2 YFSETQ. There are 15 residues in the CDR3. Trimming shortened V by 4 bases and J by 3 bases, and 16 bases separated the two germline ends. Here the CDR3 DNA reads TGCGCCAGCAGCCCAGGCGGGGGCACTTACACTGAAGCTTTCTTT. Translation: CASSPGGGTYTEAFF.

J is TRBJ2-3 and V is TRBV6-5; D possibly corresponds to TRBD1 (5 bases). CDR3 size: 15 residues. V lost 7 bases, J lost 0 bases, and 14 bases lay in between. Germline V gives CDR1 MNHEY, CDR2 SVGAGI. The CDR3 DNA follows: TGTGCCAGCACCTTAAGGGGATATAGCACAGATACGCAGTATTTT. The encoded protein is CASTLRGYSTDTQYF.

The chain is built from TRBV20-1 and TRBJ2-1, with 11 nucleotides matching TRBD2. The CDR3 consists of 13 residues. V trimming: 7 bases; J trimming: 5 bases; junction bases outside the gene matches: 4. The germline gives CDR1 DFQATT, CDR2 SNEGSKA (reference sequence). The CDR3 loop reads CSEPGLADNEQFF. The CDR3 nucleotides are TGCAGTGAACCGGGACTAGCGGACAATGAGCAGTTCTTC.

This clonotype was observed many times. The chain couples TRBV5-6 to TRBJ1-2; 8 bases agree with TRBD1. This CDR3 contains 14 residues. The germline V gene encodes CDR1 SGHDT and CDR2 YYEEEE. The junction had 6 bases not matched to a gene; V was cut back by 4 bases and J by 4 bases. Written as DNA, the CDR3 is TGTGCCAGCAGCCCCAGGGGGCGAGGCTATGGCTACACCTTC. Translating gives CASSPRGRGYGYTF.

V is TRBV12-3 or TRBV12-4 and J is TRBJ1-1; no clear D gene. The CDR3 loop spans 15 amino acids. Trimming removed 2 bases from V and 2 bases from J, with 12 bases in between. The CDR3 loop reads CASSLWESSNTEAFF. CDR3 in DNA: TGTGCCAGCAGTTTATGGGAGAGCAGCAACACTGAAGCTTTCTTT.

This clonotype showed up just a few times. The V and J genes are TRBV6-2 or TRBV6-3 and TRBJ2-2; D remains unclear. This CDR3 has 17 amino acids. Deletions cut 2 bases from V and 5 bases from J, with 18 bases between. Germline V gives CDR1 MNHEY, CDR2 SVGEGT. The CDR3 loop is CASSYPSGSWQTGELFF. CDR3 DNA: TGTGCCAGCAGTTACCCATCTGGATCATGGCAGACCGGGGAGCTGTTTTTT.

This clonotype was seen more than once but under ten times. This chain joins TRBV30 and TRBJ2-5; weak D call: TRBD1 (6 bases). CDR3 length: 13 residues. The V gene's germline CDR1 is GTSNPN and CDR2 SVGIG (reference sequence). The V end lost 3 bases, the J end lost 2 bases, and 10 bases lay between the germline ends. CDR3 amino acids: CAWSRQGQETQYF. The DNA of the CDR3 is TGTGCCTGGAGCCGCCAGGGGCAAGAGACCCAGTACTTC.

A few counts support this clonotype. This sequence joins TRBV5-1 and TRBJ2-7, with D uncertain. The germline V and J ends were trimmed by 0 bases and 2 bases, with 9 bases remaining between them. Germline loops: CDR1 SGHRS, CDR2 YFSETQ. The CDR3 length is 14 residues. The CDR3 reads CASSLVAQTYEQYF. The CDR3 DNA sequence: TGCGCCAGCAGCTTGGTTGCGCAGACCTACGAGCAGTACTTC.

The V and J genes are TRBV12-3 or TRBV12-4 and TRBJ1-5, with a tentative D call TRBD1 (5 bases). Trimming removed 1 base from V and 0 bases from J, with 10 bases in between. The CDR3 length is 16 residues. CDR3 sequence reads: CASSLGWGISNQPQHF. As DNA, the CDR3 is TGTGCCAGCAGTTTAGGGTGGGGGATTAGCAATCAGCCCCAGCATTTT.

This clonotype was seen at least ten times. Mismatch with germline at one junction end may stem from a read error. V usage is TRBV7-2 and J usage is TRBJ2-1; no definite D call. Germline V CDR1 and CDR2: SGHTA, FQGNSA. This CDR3 is built from 12 residues. CDR3 sequence reads: CASSLVRQLVNF. The CDR3 DNA is TGTGCCAGCAGCTTAGTCCGGCAGCTTGTGAACTTC.